This passage covers 12 T cell receptor beta chains from one sample sequenced in a study of cytomegalovirus exposure and HLA in healthy donors. Both 60 Vbeta primers and 13 Jbeta primers went into the PCR. The protocol was immunoSEQ multiplex PCR, while the TCRdb copy is restricted to in-frame clones and leaves out a portion. The table includes some 160,000 clones, over 75% detected once. The sample taken for sequencing was PBMCs. These receptors all come from a woman aged 25-40 years in good health and CMV-seronegative.

The chain carries TRBV5-1 and TRBJ1-4; 11 bases fit TRBD1. J gave up 6 bases and V 4 bases, and 2 bases lay outside the gene matches. CDR3 size: 14 residues. Germline CDR1 and CDR2: SGHRS and YFSETQ. The CDR3 sequence is CASSMGQGDEKLFF. CDR3 bases: TGCGCCAGCAGCATGGGACAGGGGGATGAAAAACTGTTTTTT.

The chain is built from TRBV4-2 and TRBJ2-7; 7 bases match TRBD2. The V segment lost 4 bases and the J segment 3 bases; nucleotides outside the gene matches: 3. CDR1 is LGHNA and CDR2 is YNFKEQ in the germline V gene. This CDR3 is 13 amino acids long. The CDR3 is CASSLGTIYEQYF. For the CDR3, the DNA is TGTGCCAGCAGCCTCGGGACTATCTACGAGCAGTACTTC.

This clone was counted once. The chain combines TRBV11-1 with TRBJ1-2; tentative D call: TRBD1 (6 bases). The CDR3 length is 14 residues. Germline V gene data show CDR1 as SGHAT and CDR2 as FQDESV (reference sequence). V gave up 0 bases and J gave up 6 bases, with 11 bases separating them. CDR3 amino acids: CASSLATGSNGYTF. The CDR3 region has the DNA TGTGCCAGCAGCTTAGCGACAGGATCGAATGGCTACACCTTC.

This clone occurred once. The chain combines TRBV7-2 with TRBJ2-5, with D maybe TRBD2 (6 bases). Trimming removed 2 bases at V and 1 base at J, with 14 bases between. The CDR3 covers 16 residues. Germline V gene lookup returns CDR1 SGHTA and CDR2 FQGNSA. The CDR3 is CASSLSDRGGQETQYF. The CDR3 nucleotides read TGTGCCAGCAGCTTAAGCGATCGGGGAGGCCAAGAGACCCAGTACTTC.

About this clone itself: At one boundary the junction diverges from the germline segment, which might be a read error. The chain has TRBV7-9 and TRBJ2-7; D might be TRBD2 (6 bases). The CDR3 extends over 13 amino acids. CDR1 and CDR2 from the germline V gene are SEHNR and FQNEAQ (reference sequence). The CDR3 nucleotides read TGTTCCAGCACCGGGCTGGACTACTACGAGCAGTACTTC. Translated, it gives CSSTGLDYYEQYF.

The count of this clone is one. The V call is TRBV5-1, the J call TRBJ2-3; a weak D match, TRBD1 (5 bases). The V end lost 4 bases, the J end lost 6 bases, and 21 bases lay between the germline ends. The CDR3 spans 16 residues. Germline loops: CDR1 SGHRS, CDR2 YFSETQ. Written as DNA, the CDR3 is TGCGCCAGCAGCCCCAACACAGGCCTAGGATTGGATACGCAGTATTTT. Residues: CASSPNTGLGLDTQYF.

The chain uses TRBV5-1 and TRBJ2-5; 9 nucleotides agree with TRBD1. Germline V CDR1 and CDR2: SGHRS, YFSETQ. The CDR3 length is 14 residues. Trimming removed 3 bases from V and 4 bases from J; junction bases left unmatched: 4. DNA for the CDR3: TGCGCCAGCAGCTCACAGGGGGCTGGAGAGACCCAGTACTTC. Translation gives CASSSQGAGETQYF. Based on the CDR3 plus reference TRBV5-1 and TRBJ2-5, the full variable domain is KAGVTQTPRYLIKTRGQQVTLSCSPISGHRSVSWYQQTPGQGLQFLFEYFSETQRNKGNFPGRFSGRQFSNSRSEMNVSTLELGDSALYLCASSSQGAGETQYFGPGTRLLVL.

The V and J genes are TRBV7-3 and TRBJ2-1, with 13 bases aligning to TRBD2. V shed 5 bases, J shed 6 bases, and the junction held 13 bases outside the gene matches. Germline V gives CDR1 SGHTA, CDR2 FQGTGA. The CDR3 runs to 18 residues. The CDR3 loop is CASSAKGLAGTLRNEQFF. Written as DNA, the CDR3 is TGTGCCAGCAGCGCTAAGGGACTAGCGGGAACTCTTCGCAATGAGCAGTTCTTC.

This clone has a single count. V gene TRBV28 combines with J gene TRBJ2-1, with 10 bases that match TRBD1. This CDR3 is built from 16 residues. CDR1 MDHEN and CDR2 SYDVKM come from the germline V gene. Losses at the gene ends were 5 bases for V and 3 bases for J; bases not matched to a gene: 7. This CDR3 reads CASSRPGQGGYNEQFF. The CDR3 DNA follows: TGTGCCAGCAGTCGTCCCGGACAGGGGGGCTACAATGAGCAGTTCTTC.

This chain links TRBV7-8 with TRBJ1-5; D is unclear. The CDR3 loop spans 12 amino acids. In germline, CDR1 is SGHVS, CDR2 FQNEAQ. V gave up 1 base and J gave up 9 bases, with 7 bases separating them. CDR3 coding DNA: TGTGCCAGCAGCTTAGTTCGTGTGCCCCAGCATTTT. Its translation: CASSLVRVPQHF.

V and J are TRBV27 and TRBJ2-1, with D unresolved. The germline V gene encodes CDR1 MNHEY and CDR2 SMNVEV (reference sequence). V dropped 2 bases and J dropped 4 bases, with 9 bases sitting between them. CDR3 length equals 14 residues. CDR3: CASSLHPEYNEQFF. In DNA form, the CDR3 reads TGTGCCAGCAGTTTACACCCGGAGTACAATGAGCAGTTCTTC.

The rearrangement uses TRBV27 and TRBJ1-5, with TRBD1 identical over 10 bases. The J segment lost 7 bases and the V segment lost 6 bases, leaving 6 bases of the junction unmatched. This CDR3 is built from 14 residues. The germline V gene has CDR1 MNHEY and CDR2 SMNVEV (reference sequence). The CDR3 here is CASRAGQGGQPQHF. DNA for the CDR3: TGTGCCAGCAGAGCTGGACAGGGGGGGCAGCCCCAGCATTTT.